This T cell receptor beta chain derives from a study of identical twins (dated by TCRdb to 2016 to 2017). For the study in its entirety: TCR alpha and beta repertoires from monozygotic twins, unrelated adults of various ages and cord blood were deep-sequenced to test whether fetal clonotypes persist. To rule out contamination, replicate twin experiments were performed at different times with different library preparation protocols. General conclusions and limits of the study: Invariant T cells such as MAIT and iNKT could partly confound zero-insertion analyses, although diverse VJ usage argued against such confounding for most clonotypes. Excess twin sharing in beta out-of-frame sequences was weaker because fewer shared sequences lowered the signal-to-noise ratio. In monozygotic twins, out-of-frame TCR alpha sharing was systematically underestimated by recombination models, although the models agreed with sharing between unrelated individuals. Because the same donors could not be followed over many years, conclusions were based on cross-sectional statistical analysis. Fewer insertions were carried by abundant cord blood beta clonotypes; a weaker similar trend was observed in young adult naive repertoires, while no such trend was observed in memory repertoires. Compared with coincidental sharing between unrelated individuals, out-of-frame TCR alpha sequences shared between twins had an excess of sequences with low generation probability.

Libraries were prepared through 5' RACE. The instrument was an Illumina HiSeq 2000. Template switching introduced a universal primer binding site; the final cDNA contained a unique molecular identifier, enabling accurate counting of TCR cDNA molecules. Specific primers in the conserved constant-segment region were used to synthesize first-strand cDNA for TCR alpha and beta chains. To control for contamination, every cDNA library carried two barcodes: a SMART-Mk sample barcode plus Illumina barcodes. TruSeq adapter sequences and Illumina sample barcodes were added in two successive PCR steps. The Illumina HiSeq platform was used with custom primers to sequence TCR alpha and beta cDNA libraries. The authors processed their data as follows. Raw reads were processed with MiGEC to extract unique molecular identifiers, and MiXCR was used to determine CDR3 positions. For each individual, recombination models were inferred using an EM algorithm with the repgenHMM and IGoR tools. The analysis of shared clonotypes was done with the tcR package in R, with sharing normalized by the product of cloneset sizes. Out-of-frame nonproductive sequences were analyzed to study raw recombination free of thymic and clonal selection effects. Through fastp at Q25 and MiXCR, TCRdb rebuilt clones from the public reads, retaining in-frame beta chains. Every distinct CDR3 protein forms one entry, paired with its most common genes and DNA. The V and J calls reflect TCRdb's pipeline rather than the authors' work. Here the sample has 700,000 to 950,000 distinct CDR3 sequences; approximately 13% occur a single time. Of the sample, roughly 1.5% is held by the ten largest clones.

Only healthy Caucasian donors were included. The twin cohort comprised three pairs of female monozygotic twins, all aged roughly 18 to 29 years. The RNA used for TCR libraries was isolated from peripheral blood mononuclear cells. This clonotype was detected only a few times. The clone's antigen remains unknown. No base qualities exist here, and no much larger clone lies one base off it. V is shortened by 5 bases, J by 5 bases, and the region joining them spans 13 bases. Its CDR3 holds 14 amino acids, cysteine through phenylalanine. Only the CDR3 DNA is retained, 42 bases long and in frame from the first base. These sequences were also reported in another study, on yellow fever vaccine responses in identical twins. In that second paper, the authors write: According to the authors, in identical twins the way T cells responded to vaccination appeared partly convergent and partly personalized. The study precisely tracked vaccine-responding T cell clones in identical twins.

The V gene is TRBV12-3 or TRBV12-4 and the J gene is TRBJ1-5, with the D gene call left open. The TCR sequence derives from a woman between 18 and 30 years old in good health. Sequencing used PBMCs. The sequenced DNA is TGTGCCAGCAGTGGCGGCGGTCTGGATCAGCCCCAGCATTTT. The resulting protein is CASSGGGLDQPQHF.